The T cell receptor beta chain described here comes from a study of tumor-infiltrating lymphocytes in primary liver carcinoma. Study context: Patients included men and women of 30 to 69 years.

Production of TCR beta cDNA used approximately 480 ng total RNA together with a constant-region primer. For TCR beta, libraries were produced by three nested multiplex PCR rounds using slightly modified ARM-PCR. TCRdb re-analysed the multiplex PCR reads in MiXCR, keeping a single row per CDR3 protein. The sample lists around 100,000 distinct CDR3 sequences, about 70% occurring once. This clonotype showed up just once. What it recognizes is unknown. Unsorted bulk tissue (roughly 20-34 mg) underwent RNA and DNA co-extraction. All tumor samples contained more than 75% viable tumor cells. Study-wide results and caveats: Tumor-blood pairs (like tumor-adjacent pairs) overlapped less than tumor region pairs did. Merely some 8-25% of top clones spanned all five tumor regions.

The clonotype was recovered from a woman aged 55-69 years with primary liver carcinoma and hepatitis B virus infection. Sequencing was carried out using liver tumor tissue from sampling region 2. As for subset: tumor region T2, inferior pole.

The CDR3 region is CARSTGALVSEQFF. CDR3 coding DNA: TGTGCCAGGAGTACAGGGGCTCTGGTATCTGAGCAGTTCTTC. This chain uses TRBV6-1 with TRBJ2-1, with 7 bases lining up with TRBD1. The CDR3 covers 14 residues. The V and J ends lost 9 bases and 9 bases, in that order; junction bases with no gene match: 14. Germline values: CDR1 MNHNS, CDR2 SASEGT.